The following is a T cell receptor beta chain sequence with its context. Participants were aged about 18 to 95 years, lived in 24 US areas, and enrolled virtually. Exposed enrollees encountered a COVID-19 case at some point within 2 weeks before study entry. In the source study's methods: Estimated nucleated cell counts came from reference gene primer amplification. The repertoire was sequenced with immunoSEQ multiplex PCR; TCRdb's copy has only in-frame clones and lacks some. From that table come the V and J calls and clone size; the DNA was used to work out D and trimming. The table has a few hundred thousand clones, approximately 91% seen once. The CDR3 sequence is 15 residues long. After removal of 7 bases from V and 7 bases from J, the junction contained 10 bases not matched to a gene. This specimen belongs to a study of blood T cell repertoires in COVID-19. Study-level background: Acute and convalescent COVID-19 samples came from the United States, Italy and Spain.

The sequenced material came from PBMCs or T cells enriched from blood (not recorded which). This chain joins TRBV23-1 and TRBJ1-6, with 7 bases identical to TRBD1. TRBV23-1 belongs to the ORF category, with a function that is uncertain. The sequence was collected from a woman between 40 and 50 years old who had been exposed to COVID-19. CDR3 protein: CASTPRGQTNSPLHF. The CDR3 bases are TGCGCCAGCACACCCCGGGGACAGACCAATTCACCCCTCCACTTT.